These T cell receptor beta chains were read from a single sample in a study of blood T cell repertoires in COVID-19. The assay was immunoSEQ multiplex PCR, and TCRdb's table has in-frame clones only and misses some. The sample records roughly 95,000 clones, 85% to 95% being singletons. The source material was peripheral blood. These TCRs come from a woman aged 45-59 years in a cohort sampled during active COVID-19. Both conserved end residues are part of each CDR3.

V gene,CDR3 protein
TRBV6-6,CASSYDSEQFF
TRBV3-1/TRBV3-2,CASSQDPGAGTGELFF
TRBV11-2,CARAGTEETQYF
TRBV4-1,CASTQTPHTGTSGGVETQYF
TRBV12-3/TRBV12-4,CASTRWGDEQFF
TRBV3-1/TRBV3-2,CASSQEIARDYEQYF
TRBV3-1/TRBV3-2,CASRVGGGGALNTQYF
TRBV28,CASIGSQSGEKLFF
TRBV27,CASRGLAARSYEQYF
TRBV24-1,CATSPGTGVYNEQFF
TRBV5-1,CASSLELAGKTDTQYF
TRBV18,CASSPQGSNEQFF
TRBV9,CASSVTTSDDEQFF
TRBV25-1,CASSVDGRGAYNEQFF
TRBV5-1,CASRTQNTGELFF